The 28 T cell receptor beta chains listed next were all sequenced from one sample in a study of blood T cell repertoires in COVID-19 (dated by TCRdb to 2018 to 2020). The library relied on the immunoSEQ multiplex PCR assay. Here the immuneACCESS table is served through TCRdb, limited to in-frame sequences with V and J called. Missing clones are a known gap in these copies; in checked studies unresolved V genes cover under half, and the rest lacks a known reason. This sample is represented by roughly 110,000 clones; roughly 91% of them were singletons. The top ten hold approximately 20% of the sample. Sequencing used peripheral blood. All receptors derive from a human donor with acute or convalescent COVID-19. The donor label of this sample is uncertain.

CDR3 DNA: TGCGCCAGCAGTCAATCGGAGGGGAAAGGCACTGAAGCTTTCTTT. The encoded protein is CASSQSEGKGTEAFF. This chain connects TRBV23-1 to TRBJ1-1, with TRBD1 as a possible D gene (5 bases). TRBV23-1 is reported as an ORF; its role is uncertain. V lost 0 bases and J lost 4, with 12 bases in between. The CDR3 has 15 residues.

The rearrangement joins TRBV9 to TRBJ2-3; the match to TRBD1 covers 8 bases. CDR1 SGDLS and CDR2 YYNGEE come from the germline V gene. The V gene end was trimmed by 0 bases and the J gene end by 3 bases; junction bases not matched to a gene: 12. The CDR3 contains 18 residues. CDR3 in DNA: TGTGCCAGCAGCGTAGATTGGCAGGGGACAGGAAGAACAGATACGCAGTATTTT. Its translation is CASSVDWQGTGRTDTQYF.

The J gene is TRBJ1-1, the V gene TRBV7-3; D unresolved. Germline loops: CDR1 SGHTA, CDR2 FQGTGA. The CDR3 spans 14 residues. V lost 5 bases and J 1 base, leaving 11 bases between the germline ends. The CDR3 nucleotides are TGTGCCAGCAGCCCAGGCCGGGGGAACACTGAAGCTTTCTTT. As protein: CASSPGRGNTEAFF.

V and J are TRBV19 and TRBJ2-2; TRBD2 matches 7 bases. CDR3 length equals 15 residues. CDR1 is LNHDA and CDR2 is SQIVND in the germline V gene (reference sequence). V shed 5 bases, J shed 2 bases, and the junction held 5 bases outside the gene matches. The CDR3 DNA follows: TGTGCCAGTAGTCCAGGGACTACCAACACCGGGGAGCTGTTTTTT. Translation gives CASSPGTTNTGELFF.

This clone showed up just once. The rearrangement uses TRBV7-3 and TRBJ2-2; 7 bases fit TRBD2. V was clipped by 5 bases and J by 0 bases; unmatched bases: 3. Germline V lookup: CDR1 SGHTA, CDR2 FQGTGA. This CDR3 is built from 15 residues. The DNA for the CDR3 is TGTGCCAGCAGCCTCGGACTAGCGAACACCGGGGAGCTGTTTTTT. Protein sequence: CASSLGLANTGELFF. Looking up the rest from reference TRBV7-3 and TRBJ2-2 gives the full variable domain: GAGVSQTPSNKVTEKGKYVELRCDPISGHTALYWYRQSLGQGPEFLIYFQGTGAADDSGLPNDRFFAVRPEGSVSTLKIQRTERGDSAVYLCASSLGLANTGELFFGEGSRLTVL.

J is TRBJ2-5 and V is TRBV30, with a tentative D call TRBD2 (6 bases). This CDR3 has 13 residues. Germline CDR1 and CDR2: GTSNPN and SVGIG (reference sequence). Deletions cut 4 bases from V and 4 bases from J, with 13 bases between. DNA of the CDR3: TGTGCCTGGACCCCGATGGGAGGAGAGACCCAGTACTTC. This sequence encodes CAWTPMGGETQYF.

The chain joins TRBV28 to TRBJ1-5; D might be TRBD1 (5 bases). There are 13 residues in the CDR3. Germline V gene sequence: CDR1 MDHEN, CDR2 SYDVKM. V lost 8 bases, J lost 6 bases, and 14 bases lay in between. DNA of the CDR3: TGTGCCAGCCTTTCAGGGTGGAGTCAGCCCCAGCATTTT. The encoded protein is CASLSGWSQPQHF.

This rearrangement joins TRBV7-2 to TRBJ1-5; maybe TRBD1 (6 bases). Germline V gene data show CDR1 as SGHTA and CDR2 as FQGNSA. V lost 3 bases to trimming and J lost 0 bases, with 21 bases between them. The CDR3 totals 19 residues. Here the CDR3 reads CASSFGPAGARYSNQPQHF. The CDR3 DNA is TGTGCCAGCAGCTTCGGGCCGGCGGGGGCGCGGTATAGCAATCAGCCCCAGCATTTT.

The V call is TRBV29-1, the J call TRBJ2-1; D is perhaps TRBD2 (5 bases). The germline V gene has CDR1 SQVTM and CDR2 ANQGSEA. Deletions cut 0 bases from V and 3 bases from J, with 12 bases between. The CDR3 spans 15 residues. In DNA form, the CDR3 reads TGCAGCGTTGAAGAAAGGGCAGGACTCTACAATGAGCAGTTCTTC. It yields the protein CSVEERAGLYNEQFF.

The CDR3 sequence: CASSPDRVGLGANVLTF. DNA for the CDR3: TGTGCCAGCTCACCGGACAGGGTAGGCCTTGGGGCCAACGTCCTGACTTTC. The chain uses TRBV18 and TRBJ2-6; TRBD1 agrees at 8 bases. The germline gives CDR1 KGHSH, CDR2 LQKENI. The CDR3 consists of 17 residues. With 3 bases clipped from V and 3 bases from J, the junction kept 7 bases outside the gene matches.

The count of this clone is one. The chain recombines TRBV19 with TRBJ1-3; D may be TRBD1 (5 bases). V lost 1 base and J 1 base, leaving 8 bases between the germline ends. Per the germline V gene, CDR1 is LNHDA and CDR2 is SQIVND (reference sequence). CDR3 length equals 15 residues. The CDR3 protein is CASSIGRQSGNTIYF. Written as DNA, the CDR3 is TGTGCCAGTAGTATAGGAAGACAGTCTGGAAACACCATATATTTT. Complete variable domain (other parts from reference TRBV19 and TRBJ1-3): DGGITQSPKYLFRKEGQNVTLSCEQNLNHDAMYWYRQDPGQGLRLIYYSQIVNDFQKGDIAEGYSVSREKKESFPLTVTSAQKNPTAFYLCASSIGRQSGNTIYFGEGSWLTVV.

J is TRBJ1-1 and V is TRBV7-7, with 7 bases that match TRBD1. V trimming: 6 bases; J trimming: 1 base; junction bases outside the gene matches: 2. CDR1 and CDR2 (germline): SSHAT, FNYEAQ (reference sequence). The CDR3 totals 13 residues. CDR3 residues: CASSRDRNTEAFF. As DNA, the CDR3 is TGTGCCAGCAGTCGGGACAGGAACACTGAAGCTTTCTTT.

The chain joins TRBV28 to TRBJ1-2; D unclear. Trimming cost V 3 bases and J 4 bases, with 21 bases left between them. Germline CDR1 and CDR2: MDHEN and SYDVKM. The CDR3 runs 17 residues. The CDR3 DNA follows: TGTGCCAGCAGTTTTCGAGTTGCGGGCACGCTGGGCTATGGCTACACCTTC. Its translation is CASSFRVAGTLGYGYTF.

The chain carries TRBV5-6 and TRBJ2-1; 7 bases are a match to TRBD1. V shed 5 bases, J shed 2 bases, and the junction held 7 bases outside the gene matches. Germline values: CDR1 SGHDT, CDR2 YYEEEE. The CDR3 contains 15 residues. CDR3 bases: TGTGCCAGCAGAACAGGGGCCGGCCCCTACAATGAGCAGTTCTTC. Translated: CASRTGAGPYNEQFF. The whole variable domain, remainder taken from reference TRBV5-6 and TRBJ2-1, is DAGVTQSPTHLIKTRGQQVTLRCSPKSGHDTVSWYQQALGQGPQFIFQYYEEEERQRGNFPDRFSGHQFPNYSSELNVNALLLGDSALYLCASRTGAGPYNEQFFGPGTRLTVL.

V is TRBV5-6 and J is TRBJ2-7; TRBD2 matches at 10 bases. The germline V gene encodes CDR1 SGHDT and CDR2 YYEEEE. Unmatched junction bases numbered 9, after V lost 4 bases and J lost 5 bases. The CDR3 extends over 15 amino acids. CDR3 residues: CASSLGLAVFNEQYF. In DNA, the CDR3 is TGTGCCAGCAGCCTAGGACTAGCGGTTTTTAACGAGCAGTACTTC.

The chain uses TRBV7-2 and TRBJ2-5, with 16 nucleotides matching TRBD2. The ends lost 2 bases at V and 3 bases at J; junction bases unmatched: 6. CDR3 size: 18 residues. CDR1 is SGHTA and CDR2 is FQGNSA in the germline V gene. The CDR3 spells CASSLPGTSGREEETQYF. The CDR3 nucleotides read TGTGCCAGCAGCTTACCCGGGACTAGCGGGAGGGAGGAAGAGACCCAGTACTTC. Full variable domain (remainder filled in from reference TRBV7-2 and TRBJ2-5): GAGVSQSPSNKVTEKGKDVELRCDPISGHTALYWYRQSLGQGLEFLIYFQGNSAPDKSGLPSDRFSAERTGGSVSTLTIQRTQQEDSAVYLCASSLPGTSGREEETQYFGPGTRLLVL.

This chain connects TRBV30 to TRBJ1-5; D perhaps matches TRBD1 (5 bases). The CDR3 extends over 14 amino acids. The germline V gene encodes CDR1 GTSNPN and CDR2 SVGIG (reference sequence). The V end was cut by 0 bases, the J end by 4 bases, with 10 bases between. Here the CDR3 DNA reads TGTGCCTGGAGTGTTAAGGCAGGGAATCAGCCCCAGCATTTT. It yields the protein CAWSVKAGNQPQHF.

This clone was seen once. The chain joins TRBV7-2 to TRBJ1-1; D not certain. Germline V lookup: CDR1 SGHTA, CDR2 FQGNSA. The CDR3 is made up of 13 amino acids. V shed 0 bases and J shed 4 bases, with 6 bases lying between them. The CDR3 DNA sequence: TGTGCCAGCAGCTTAGCCAGTACCACTGAAGCTTTCTTT. It yields the protein CASSLASTTEAFF.

This clone was counted a single time. This rearrangement joins TRBV7-2 to TRBJ2-2; maybe TRBD2 (6 bases). This CDR3 contains 16 residues. Per germline, CDR1 SGHTA and CDR2 FQGNSA. V was clipped by 1 base and J by 1 base, with 10 bases between them. CDR3 amino acids: CASSLGGTVNTGELFF. CDR3 sequence (DNA): TGTGCCAGCAGCTTAGGCGGGACTGTGAACACCGGGGAGCTGTTTTTT.

The rearrangement joins TRBV25-1 to TRBJ2-4, with a tentative D call TRBD1 (6 bases). V shed 4 bases and J shed 0 bases, with 7 bases lying between them. CDR1 MGHDK and CDR2 SYGVNS come from the germline V gene. This CDR3 has 14 amino acids. The CDR3 sequence: CASSVRGAKNIQYF. CDR3 in DNA: TGTGCCAGCAGTGTCAGGGGAGCCAAAAACATTCAGTACTTC.

The CDR3 region has the DNA TGTGCCAGCAGCTTGCTGGGAGACAATGAGCAGTTCTTC. This sequence encodes CASSLLGDNEQFF. This chain uses TRBV5-5 with TRBJ2-1, with a tentative D call TRBD2 (5 bases). Germline CDR1 and CDR2: SGHKS and YYEKEE (reference sequence). The CDR3 runs 13 residues. V shed 1 base and J shed 5 bases, with 7 bases lying between them.

This rearrangement joins TRBV2 to TRBJ2-1, with 9 positions matching TRBD2. With 5 bases clipped from V and 9 bases from J, the junction kept 5 bases outside the gene matches. The CDR3 runs 13 residues. The germline CDR1 and CDR2 sequences are SNHLY and FYNNEI. The CDR3 region is CASSLAGGLEQFF. CDR3 nucleotides: TGTGCCAGCAGTCTGGCGGGAGGGCTTGAGCAGTTCTTC.

This chain joins TRBV18 and TRBJ2-7; D might be TRBD1 (5 bases). The V end was cut by 6 bases, the J end by 2 bases, with 14 bases between. Looked up from germline, CDR1 is KGHSH and CDR2 is LQKENI. This CDR3 region has 14 residues. Here the CDR3 reads CASSRIDSTYEQYF. The CDR3, as DNA: TGTGCCAGCTCGCGGATTGACAGTACCTACGAGCAGTACTTC.

V usage is TRBV4-2 and J usage is TRBJ1-2; 8 bases are a match to TRBD1. V shed 1 base and J 0 bases; nucleotides not matched to a gene: 7. The CDR3 is 17 amino acids. Germline CDR1 is LGHNA and CDR2 is YNFKEQ. The chain's CDR3 is CASSQATGVDANYGYTF. The CDR3 nucleotides are TGTGCCAGCAGCCAAGCGACAGGGGTGGACGCTAACTATGGCTACACCTTC.

This chain links TRBV10-3 with TRBJ1-4; the D gene is possibly TRBD1 (5 bases). Germline lookup yields CDR1 ENHRY and CDR2 SYGVKD. Deletions cut 6 bases from V and 8 bases from J, with 13 bases between. The CDR3 is 13 residues long. The CDR3 coding sequence is TGTGCCATCAGGAGAGGGGCGGGGGAAAAACTGTTTTTT. This gives the protein CAIRRGAGEKLFF.

This clone came up once. The genes are TRBV7-3 and TRBJ2-5; TRBD1 might be the D (5 bases). CDR3 size: 14 residues. Per germline, CDR1 SGHTA and CDR2 FQGTGA. Trimming left V 4 bases short and J 5 bases short, with 14 bases between. As DNA, the CDR3 is TGTGCCAGCAGCTCCCAGGGTAACCGGGAGACCCAGTACTTC. Its protein is CASSSQGNRETQYF.

The genes are TRBV30 and TRBJ1-5; no definite D call. V was cut by 1 base and J by 9 bases, with 7 bases left in between. This CDR3 region has 11 residues. The germline V gene has CDR1 GTSNPN and CDR2 SVGIG (reference sequence). The CDR3 here is CAWSATGPQHF. The CDR3 nucleotides are TGTGCCTGGAGTGCTACTGGGCCCCAGCATTTT.

Here the CDR3 DNA reads TGTGCCAGCAGCCTTCGGGAGGGGACTAGCGGCTACAATGAGCAGTTCTTC. Translation: CASSLREGTSGYNEQFF. The chain uses TRBV4-2 and TRBJ2-1, with TRBD2 matching 11 bases. Germline V gene lookup returns CDR1 LGHNA and CDR2 YNFKEQ. CDR3 length: 17 residues. Losses at the gene ends were 4 bases for V and 3 bases for J; bases not matched to a gene: 8.